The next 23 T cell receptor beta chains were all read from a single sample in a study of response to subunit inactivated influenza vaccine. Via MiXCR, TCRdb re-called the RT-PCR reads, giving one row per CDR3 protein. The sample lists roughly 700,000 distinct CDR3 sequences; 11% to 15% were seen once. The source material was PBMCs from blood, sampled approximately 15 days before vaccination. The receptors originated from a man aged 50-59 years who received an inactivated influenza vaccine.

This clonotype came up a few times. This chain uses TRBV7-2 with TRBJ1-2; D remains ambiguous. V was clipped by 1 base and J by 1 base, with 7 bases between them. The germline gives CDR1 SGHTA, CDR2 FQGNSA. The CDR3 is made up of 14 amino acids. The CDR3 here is CASSLGVDNYGYTF. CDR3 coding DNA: TGTGCCAGCAGCTTAGGGGTCGATAACTATGGCTACACCTTC.

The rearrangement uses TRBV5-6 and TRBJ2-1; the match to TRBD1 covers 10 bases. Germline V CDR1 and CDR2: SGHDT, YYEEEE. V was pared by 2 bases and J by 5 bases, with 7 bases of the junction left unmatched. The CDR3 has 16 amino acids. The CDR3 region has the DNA TGTGCCAGCAGCTTTAGGGGACAGGGGCTTAACAATGAGCAGTTCTTC. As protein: CASSFRGQGLNNEQFF.

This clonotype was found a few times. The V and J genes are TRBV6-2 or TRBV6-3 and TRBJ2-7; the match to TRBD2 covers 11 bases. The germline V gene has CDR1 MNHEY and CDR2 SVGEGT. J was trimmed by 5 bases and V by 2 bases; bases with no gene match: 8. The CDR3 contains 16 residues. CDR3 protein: CASSYPLAGALDEQYF. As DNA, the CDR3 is TGTGCCAGCAGTTACCCACTAGCGGGGGCCCTAGACGAGCAGTACTTC.

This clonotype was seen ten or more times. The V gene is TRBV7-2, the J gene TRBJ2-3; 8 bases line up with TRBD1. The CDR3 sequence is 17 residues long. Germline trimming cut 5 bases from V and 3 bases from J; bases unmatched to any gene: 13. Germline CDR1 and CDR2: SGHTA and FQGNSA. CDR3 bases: TGTGCCAGCAGCCGGATTGACAGGGGACTCACTACAGATACGCAGTATTTT. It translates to CASSRIDRGLTTDTQYF. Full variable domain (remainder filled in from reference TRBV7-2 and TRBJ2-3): GAGVSQSPSNKVTEKGKDVELRCDPISGHTALYWYRQSLGQGLEFLIYFQGNSAPDKSGLPSDRFSAERTGGSVSTLTIQRTQQEDSAVYLCASSRIDRGLTTDTQYFGPGTRLTVL.

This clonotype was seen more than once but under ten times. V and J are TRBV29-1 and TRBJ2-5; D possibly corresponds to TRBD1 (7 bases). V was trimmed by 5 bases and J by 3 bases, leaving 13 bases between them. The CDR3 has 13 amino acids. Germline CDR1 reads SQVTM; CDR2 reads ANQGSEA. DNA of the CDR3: TGCAGCGTTCTCGGCAGGGGGGAAGAGACCCAGTACTTC. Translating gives CSVLGRGEETQYF.

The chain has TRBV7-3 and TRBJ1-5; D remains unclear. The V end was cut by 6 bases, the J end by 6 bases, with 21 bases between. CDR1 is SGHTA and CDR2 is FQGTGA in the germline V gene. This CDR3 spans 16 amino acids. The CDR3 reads CASSFHRMRARQPQHF. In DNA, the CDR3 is TGTGCCAGCAGTTTCCATAGGATGAGGGCCCGTCAGCCCCAGCATTTT.

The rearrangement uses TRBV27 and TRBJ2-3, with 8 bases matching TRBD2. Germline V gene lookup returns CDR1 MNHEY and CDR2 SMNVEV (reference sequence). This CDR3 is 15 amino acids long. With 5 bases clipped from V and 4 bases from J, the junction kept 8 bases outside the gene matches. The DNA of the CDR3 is TGTGCCAGCAGTCTGACCGGGGGGGCCGCAGATACGCAGTATTTT. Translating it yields CASSLTGGAADTQYF.

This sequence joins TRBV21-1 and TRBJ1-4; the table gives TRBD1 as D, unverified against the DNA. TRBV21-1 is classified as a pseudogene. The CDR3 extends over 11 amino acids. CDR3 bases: TGTGCCAGCAGCAAGATCGGGACAAGATACTTT. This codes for CASSKIGTRYF.

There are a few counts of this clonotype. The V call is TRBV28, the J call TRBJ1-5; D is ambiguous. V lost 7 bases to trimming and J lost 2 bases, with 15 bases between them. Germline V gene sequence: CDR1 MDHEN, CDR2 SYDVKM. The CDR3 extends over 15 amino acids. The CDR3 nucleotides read TGTGCCAGCACCCGAGCGGAGGGAGGCAATCAGCCCCAGCATTTT. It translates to CASTRAEGGNQPQHF.

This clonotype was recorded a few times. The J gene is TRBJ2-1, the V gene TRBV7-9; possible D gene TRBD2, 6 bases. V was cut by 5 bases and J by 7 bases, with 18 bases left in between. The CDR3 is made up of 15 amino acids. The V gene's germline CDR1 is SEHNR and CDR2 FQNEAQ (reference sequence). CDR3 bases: TGTGCCAGCAGCCGTCTGGCGGGACGGACTAATGAGCAGTTCTTC. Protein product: CASSRLAGRTNEQFF.

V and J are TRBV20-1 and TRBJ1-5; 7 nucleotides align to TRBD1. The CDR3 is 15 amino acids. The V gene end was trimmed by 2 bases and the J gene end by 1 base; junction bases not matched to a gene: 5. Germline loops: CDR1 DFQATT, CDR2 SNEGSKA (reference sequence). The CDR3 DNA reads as TGCAGTGCTAGAAAAGGGGGCAGGAGCAATCAGCCCCAGCATTTT. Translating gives CSARKGGRSNQPQHF.

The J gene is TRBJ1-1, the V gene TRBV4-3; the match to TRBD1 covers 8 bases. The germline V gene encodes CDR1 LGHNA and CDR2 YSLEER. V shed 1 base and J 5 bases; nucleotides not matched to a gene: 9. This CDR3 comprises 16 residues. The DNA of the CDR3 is TGCGCCAGCAGCCAAGTTCTTACAGGGGGTAGGACTGAAGCTTTCTTT. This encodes CASSQVLTGGRTEAFF.

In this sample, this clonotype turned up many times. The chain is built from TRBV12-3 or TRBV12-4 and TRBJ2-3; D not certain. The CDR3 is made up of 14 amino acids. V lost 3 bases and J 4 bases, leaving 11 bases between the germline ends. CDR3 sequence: CASSLGSDPDTQYF. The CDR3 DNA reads TGTGCCAGCAGTTTGGGTTCTGACCCAGATACGCAGTATTTT.

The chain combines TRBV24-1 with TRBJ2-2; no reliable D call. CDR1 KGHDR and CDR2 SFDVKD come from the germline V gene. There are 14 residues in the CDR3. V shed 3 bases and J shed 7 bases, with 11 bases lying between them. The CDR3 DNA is TGTGCCACCAGTGATCCCGGTATGAACGGGGAGCTGTTTTTT. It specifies CATSDPGMNGELFF.

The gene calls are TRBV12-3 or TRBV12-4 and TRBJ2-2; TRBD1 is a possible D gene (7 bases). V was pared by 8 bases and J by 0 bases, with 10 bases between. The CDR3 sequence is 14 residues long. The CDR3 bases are TGTGCCAGCGCGGGACAGACGAACACCGGGGAGCTGTTTTTT. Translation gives CASAGQTNTGELFF.

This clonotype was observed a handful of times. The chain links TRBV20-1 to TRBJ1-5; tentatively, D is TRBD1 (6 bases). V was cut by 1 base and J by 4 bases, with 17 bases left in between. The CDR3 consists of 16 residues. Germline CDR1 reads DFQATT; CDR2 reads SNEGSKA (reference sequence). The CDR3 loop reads CSARGQEGWGNQPQHF. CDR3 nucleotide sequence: TGCAGTGCTAGAGGACAGGAGGGATGGGGAAATCAGCCCCAGCATTTT.

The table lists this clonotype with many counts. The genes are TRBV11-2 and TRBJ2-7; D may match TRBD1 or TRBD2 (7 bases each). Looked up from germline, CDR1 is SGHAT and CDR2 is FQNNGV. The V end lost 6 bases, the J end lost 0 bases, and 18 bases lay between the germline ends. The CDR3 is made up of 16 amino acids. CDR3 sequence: CASSREGARLSYEQYF. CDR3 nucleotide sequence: TGTGCCAGCAGTAGGGAGGGGGCCCGACTCTCCTACGAGCAGTACTTC.

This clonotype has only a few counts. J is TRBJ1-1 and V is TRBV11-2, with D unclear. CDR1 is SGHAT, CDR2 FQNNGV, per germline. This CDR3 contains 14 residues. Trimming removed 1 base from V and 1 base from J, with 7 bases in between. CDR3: CASSLGWTNTEAFF. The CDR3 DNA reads TGTGCCAGCAGCTTAGGATGGACGAACACTGAAGCTTTCTTT.

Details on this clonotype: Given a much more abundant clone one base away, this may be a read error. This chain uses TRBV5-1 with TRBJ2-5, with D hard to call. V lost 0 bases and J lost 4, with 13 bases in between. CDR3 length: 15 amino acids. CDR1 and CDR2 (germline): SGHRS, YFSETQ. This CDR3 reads CASSLGSVGGETQYF. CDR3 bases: TGCGCCAGCAGCTTGGGTTCAGTGGGCGGAGAGACCCAGTACTTC.

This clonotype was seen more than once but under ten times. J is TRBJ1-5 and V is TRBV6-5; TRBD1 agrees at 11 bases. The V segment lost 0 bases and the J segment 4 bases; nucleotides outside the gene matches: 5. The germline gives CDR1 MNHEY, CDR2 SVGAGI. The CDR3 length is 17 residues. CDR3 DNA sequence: TGTGCCAGCAGTTACTCGGACAGGGGGCTAGGAAATCAGCCCCAGCATTTT. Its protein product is CASSYSDRGLGNQPQHF.

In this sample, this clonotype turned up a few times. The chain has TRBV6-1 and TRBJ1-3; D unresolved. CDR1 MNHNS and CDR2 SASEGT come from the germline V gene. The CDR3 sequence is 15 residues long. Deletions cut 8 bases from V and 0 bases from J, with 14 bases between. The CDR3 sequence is CASRVGSGSGNTIYF. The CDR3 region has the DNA TGTGCCAGCCGAGTCGGGAGCGGCTCTGGAAACACCATATATTTT.

CDR3 DNA sequence: TGTGCCAGCAGCTTGGGTTCGTGGGGCCCCTACAATGAGCAGTTCTTC. The encoded protein is CASSLGSWGPYNEQFF. This sequence joins TRBV5-6 and TRBJ2-1; possibly TRBD1 for D (5 bases). Trimming pared 0 bases from V and 2 bases from J, leaving 12 bases between. This CDR3 has 16 residues. The germline gives CDR1 SGHDT, CDR2 YYEEEE.

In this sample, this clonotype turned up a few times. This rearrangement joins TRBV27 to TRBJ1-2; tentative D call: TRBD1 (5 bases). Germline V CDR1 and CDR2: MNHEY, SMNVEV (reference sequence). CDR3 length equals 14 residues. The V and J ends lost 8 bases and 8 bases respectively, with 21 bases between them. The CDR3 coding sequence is TGTGCCAGCGCCGTAGGGGCGGCTGTTAAGGGCTACACCTTC. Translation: CASAVGAAVKGYTF.